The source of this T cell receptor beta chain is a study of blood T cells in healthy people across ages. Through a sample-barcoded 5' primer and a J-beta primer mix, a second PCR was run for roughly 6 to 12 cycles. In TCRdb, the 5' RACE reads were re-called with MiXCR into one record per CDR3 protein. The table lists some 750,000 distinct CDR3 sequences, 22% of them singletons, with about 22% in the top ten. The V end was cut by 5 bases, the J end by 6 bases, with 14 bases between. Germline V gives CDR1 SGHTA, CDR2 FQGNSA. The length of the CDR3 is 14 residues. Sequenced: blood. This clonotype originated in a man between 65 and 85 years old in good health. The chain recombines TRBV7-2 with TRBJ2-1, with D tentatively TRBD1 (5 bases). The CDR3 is CASSERRDSNEQFF. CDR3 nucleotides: TGTGCCAGCAGCGAACGCAGGGATAGCAATGAGCAGTTCTTC.